These 27 T cell receptor beta chains share one sample of origin, sequenced in a study of T cells after yellow fever vaccination. TCRdb redid the calling of the 5' RACE reads with MiXCR, one entry per CDR3 protein. Of more than 450,000 distinct CDR3 sequences listed, about a fifth are singletons. Sequenced here: PBMCs, sampled more than 20 days after the first yellow fever vaccination. All receptors derive from a man younger than 30 who received the YFV17D yellow fever vaccine.

This clonotype was observed a few times. The genes are TRBV20-1 and TRBJ1-1, with a weak D call TRBD1 (5 bases). The V gene lost 3 bases and the J gene lost 10 bases, with 9 bases spanning the gap. Germline V CDR1 and CDR2: DFQATT, SNEGSKA (reference sequence). This CDR3 spans 10 amino acids. The CDR3 region has the DNA TGCAGTGCTAGCCCTGGGACAGCTTTCTTT. Translating it yields CSASPGTAFF.

J is TRBJ2-5 and V is TRBV4-3, with D perhaps matching TRBD1 (6 bases). The length of the CDR3 is 16 residues. Per the germline V gene, CDR1 is LGHNA and CDR2 is YSLEER. Trimming shortened V by 0 bases and J by 3 bases, and 14 bases separated the two germline ends. CDR3 protein: CASSQEGRGHEETQYF. In DNA form, the CDR3 reads TGCGCCAGCAGCCAAGAGGGCAGGGGCCACGAAGAGACCCAGTACTTC.

The chain carries TRBV29-1 and TRBJ1-2; 8 bases line up with TRBD1. Germline CDR1 is SQVTM and CDR2 is ANQGSEA. This CDR3 region has 14 residues. V dropped 6 bases and J dropped 5; count of bases not matched to a gene: 11. CDR3 sequence: CSVGLRGQKYGYTF. CDR3 nucleotides: TGCAGCGTGGGACTCAGGGGGCAAAAATATGGCTACACCTTC.

The genes are TRBV20-1 and TRBJ1-1; 9 nucleotides line up with TRBD1. The germline V gene encodes CDR1 DFQATT and CDR2 SNEGSKA (reference sequence). This CDR3 spans 15 amino acids. The J segment lost 0 bases and the V segment lost 6 bases, leaving 8 bases of the junction unmatched. In nucleotides, the CDR3 is TGCAGTGCGCAGACAGGGGGAAGGTTGAACACTGAAGCTTTCTTT. Protein product: CSAQTGGRLNTEAFF.

As to this clonotype: This is likely a read error, given that the CDR3 carries no conserved phenylalanine or tryptophan at its end. V and J are TRBV7-2 and TRBJ2-3; D uncertain. Trimming removed 5 bases from V and 9 bases from J, with 21 bases in between. Germline V lookup: CDR1 SGHTA, CDR2 FQGNSA. The CDR3 is made up of 15 amino acids. This CDR3 is CASSLKPASPPTQYS. The CDR3 DNA sequence: TGTGCCAGCAGCCTCAAGCCGGCGTCCCCCCCCACGCAGTATTCT.

Only a few counts were recorded for this clonotype. The V gene is TRBV6-1, the J gene TRBJ2-1; D possibly uses TRBD1 or TRBD2 (5 bases each). Germline lookup yields CDR1 MNHNS and CDR2 SASEGT. The CDR3 runs to 12 residues. Trimming removed 10 bases at V and 8 bases at J, with 15 bases between. The CDR3 is CATKPGDDEQFF. The CDR3 DNA sequence: TGTGCCACCAAACCTGGGGACGATGAGCAGTTCTTC.

This clonotype has more than one count but fewer than ten. The gene calls are TRBV18 and TRBJ2-1; 7 nucleotides match TRBD1. In germline, CDR1 is KGHSH, CDR2 LQKENI. V lost 3 bases, J lost 8 bases, and 4 bases stayed unmatched. This CDR3 region has 13 residues. The CDR3 loop is CASSPGQFYEQFF. The DNA for the CDR3 is TGTGCCAGCTCACCGGGACAGTTCTATGAGCAGTTCTTC.

This clonotype was seen at least ten times. J is TRBJ1-6 and V is TRBV12-3 or TRBV12-4; D gene unclear. V was cut by 2 bases and J by 13 bases, with 9 bases left in between. This CDR3 has 12 amino acids. The CDR3 DNA follows: TGTGCCAGCAGTTTAAGGTTTAGTCCCCTCCACTTT. It specifies CASSLRFSPLHF.

The chain uses TRBV7-8 and TRBJ1-1, with D perhaps TRBD1 (6 bases). Germline-derived CDR1 and CDR2 are SGHVS and FQNEAQ. The V end lost 1 base, the J end lost 0 bases, and 15 bases lay between the germline ends. The CDR3 has 17 amino acids. CDR3 DNA: TGTGCCAGCAGCTTAGAAGGTGGCAGGGACATGAACACTGAAGCTTTCTTT. Amino acids: CASSLEGGRDMNTEAFF.

This clonotype appeared a single time. The chain joins TRBV2 to TRBJ2-7, with a tentative D call TRBD1 (6 bases). V lost 5 bases and J lost 5, with 13 bases in between. CDR1 and CDR2 (germline): SNHLY, FYNNEI. The CDR3 runs 13 residues. DNA for the CDR3: TGTGCCAGCAGTTCGGACAGCCCAGACGAGCAGTACTTC. Encoded protein: CASSSDSPDEQYF.

This clonotype was picked up a small number of times. This chain joins TRBV5-1 and TRBJ2-7; D unclear. Deletions cut 3 bases from V and 6 bases from J, with 10 bases between. This CDR3 is built from 12 residues. Germline V gene data show CDR1 as SGHRS and CDR2 as YFSETQ. CDR3 sequence reads: CASSYDLSEQYF. CDR3 bases: TGCGCCAGCAGCTATGACCTCTCCGAGCAGTACTTC.

This clonotype was counted only a few times. The rearrangement joins TRBV10-3 to TRBJ2-1; 9 nucleotides match TRBD1. Germline V lookup: CDR1 ENHRY, CDR2 SYGVKD. The CDR3 consists of 14 residues. With 10 bases clipped from V and 4 bases from J, the junction kept 8 bases outside the gene matches. The DNA for the CDR3 is TGTGCCACAGGTCCCGGGACAGGGTACAATGAGCAGTTCTTC. This encodes CATGPGTGYNEQFF.

V gene TRBV12-3 or TRBV12-4 combines with J gene TRBJ1-4; maybe TRBD1 (5 bases). V lost 6 bases and J lost 8, with 13 bases in between. The CDR3 totals 13 residues. The CDR3 DNA sequence: TGTGCCAGCAGGCCCGGGGAGGGGGAAAAACTGTTTTTT. It is translated as CASRPGEGEKLFF.

In this sample, this clonotype turned up once. The chain joins TRBV20-1 to TRBJ1-1; D gene uncertain. The CDR3 sequence is 13 residues long. Deletions cut 5 bases from V and 6 bases from J, with 16 bases between. Germline V gene sequence: CDR1 DFQATT, CDR2 SNEGSKA (reference sequence). The chain's CDR3 is CSAPLGDRAEAFF. The CDR3 DNA follows: TGCAGTGCTCCCCTGGGCGATCGCGCTGAAGCTTTCTTT.

This chain links TRBV7-9 with TRBJ2-5; 8 bases line up with TRBD2. The trim removed 4 bases at V and 5 bases at J, leaving 12 bases unmatched. Germline values: CDR1 SEHNR, CDR2 FQNEAQ (reference sequence). The CDR3 is 16 residues long. CDR3 DNA: TGTGCCAGCAGCTCGATTCCGGGGGGGCCAATTGAGACCCAGTACTTC. It translates to CASSSIPGGPIETQYF.

This clonotype was counted only a few times. This chain links TRBV12-3 or TRBV12-4 with TRBJ1-1; no reliable D call. The length of the CDR3 is 14 residues. Trimming took 3 bases from V and 0 from J, leaving 8 bases between them. CDR3 region: CASSLTWLNTEAFF. The CDR3 nucleotides read TGTGCCAGCAGTTTGACCTGGCTGAACACTGAAGCTTTCTTT.

This clonotype appeared a few times. CDR3: CSVVWVEQETQYF. The DNA of the CDR3 is TGCAGCGTTGTGTGGGTGGAGCAAGAGACCCAGTACTTC. The chain recombines TRBV29-1 with TRBJ2-5, with no clear D. The V end lost 4 bases, the J end lost 2 bases, and 11 bases lay between the germline ends. The germline gives CDR1 SQVTM, CDR2 ANQGSEA. This CDR3 has 13 residues.

The gene calls are TRBV11-2 and TRBJ2-1; 7 nucleotides align to TRBD2. There are 15 residues in the CDR3. The germline V gene encodes CDR1 SGHAT and CDR2 FQNNGV. The J segment lost 2 bases and the V segment lost 2 bases, leaving 3 bases of the junction unmatched. The CDR3 nucleotides are TGTGCCAGCAGCTTAACGCGGGGGACCTACAATGAGCAGTTCTTC. This translates into CASSLTRGTYNEQFF. The full variable domain, rest sourced from reference TRBV11-2 and TRBJ2-1, is EAGVAQSPRYKIIEKRQSVAFWCNPISGHATLYWYQQILGQGPKLLIQFQNNGVVDDSQLPKDRFSAERLKGVDSTLKIQPAKLEDSAVYLCASSLTRGTYNEQFFGPGTRLTVL.

There are a few counts of this clonotype. V gene TRBV7-2 combines with J gene TRBJ2-5, with D perhaps being TRBD1 or TRBD2 (6 bases each). Between the trimmed V and J ends, which lost 5 bases and 2 bases, there was a span of 12 bases. The CDR3 has 14 residues. CDR1 and CDR2 (germline): SGHTA, FQGNSA. The CDR3 nucleotides read TGTGCCAGCAGCCGAGGGGGGTGGCAAGAGACCCAGTACTTC. It codes for CASSRGGWQETQYF.

This clonotype was picked up a small number of times. The chain joins TRBV7-8 to TRBJ2-7; a possible D gene is TRBD1 (5 bases). The CDR3 sequence is 16 residues long. Germline CDR1 SGHVS, CDR2 FQNEAQ. Trimming removed 0 bases at V and 3 bases at J, with 15 bases between. CDR3 in amino acids: CASSLAYAGLNYEQYV. The DNA of the CDR3 is TGTGCCAGCAGCTTAGCGTACGCAGGGTTAAACTACGAGCAGTACGTC.

This clonotype has just a few counts. The chain combines TRBV11-2 with TRBJ2-4; weak D call: TRBD1 (5 bases). This CDR3 is 14 amino acids long. Germline V gene data show CDR1 as SGHAT and CDR2 as FQNNGV. V gave up 3 bases and J gave up 6 bases, with 12 bases separating them. CDR3 in DNA: TGTGCCAGCAGCTTTCTGGGGCAGGGAAACATTCAGTACTTC. Amino acid sequence: CASSFLGQGNIQYF.

This clonotype turned up a few times. V usage is TRBV20-1 and J usage is TRBJ2-3, with TRBD2 matching over 9 bases. J was trimmed by 4 bases and V by 6 bases; bases with no gene match: 5. Germline assignment: CDR1 DFQATT and CDR2 SNEGSKA (reference sequence). The CDR3 covers 13 residues. The CDR3 reads CSAPGLASDTQYF. Here the CDR3 DNA reads TGCAGTGCCCCGGGACTAGCCTCAGATACGCAGTATTTT.

Only a few counts were recorded for this clonotype. J is TRBJ2-7 and V is TRBV7-9, with TRBD2 matching over 9 bases. This CDR3 contains 16 residues. Germline assignment: CDR1 SEHNR and CDR2 FQNEAQ (reference sequence). V lost 4 bases and J lost 2; bases outside the gene matches: 9. The CDR3 loop is CASSSTLAGGTYEQYF. The CDR3 nucleotides read TGTGCCAGCAGCTCTACTTTGGCGGGGGGGACCTACGAGCAGTACTTC. Combining the CDR3 with reference TRBV7-9 and TRBJ2-7 gives the whole variable domain DTGVSQNPRHKITKRGQNVTFRCDPISEHNRLYWYRQTLGQGPEFLTYFQNEAQLEKSRLLSDRFSAERPKGSFSTLEIQRTEQGDSAMYLCASSSTLAGGTYEQYFGPGTRLTVT.

The genes are TRBV4-1 and TRBJ2-7; D is ambiguous. Trimming removed 0 bases from V and 4 bases from J, with 13 bases in between. The CDR3 length is 15 residues. Per germline, CDR1 MGHRA and CDR2 YSYEKL. CDR3 residues: CASSQDQAGRYEQYV. DNA of the CDR3: TGCGCCAGCAGCCAAGATCAAGCAGGAAGGTACGAGCAGTACGTC.

The chain links TRBV5-1 to TRBJ1-2; D might be TRBD1 (6 bases). V was pared by 3 bases and J by 7 bases, with 16 bases between. Germline assignment: CDR1 SGHRS and CDR2 YFSETQ. This CDR3 contains 14 residues. The CDR3 DNA reads as TGCGCCAGCAGCTGGGCGGACAGTCAAAGTGGCTACACCTTC. Amino acids: CASSWADSQSGYTF.

This chain's CDR3 is CASSLVTGEGEQYV. CDR3 nucleotides: TGTGCCAGCAGCCTAGTTACAGGGGAAGGCGAGCAGTACGTC. This chain uses TRBV7-9 with TRBJ2-7; 7 nucleotides align to TRBD1. Germline V gene lookup returns CDR1 SEHNR and CDR2 FQNEAQ (reference sequence). The CDR3 runs 14 residues. Trimming took 5 bases from V and 6 from J; bases not matched to a gene: 10.

This chain links TRBV21-1 with TRBJ2-1; TRBD1, as called in the table, went unchecked against the DNA. TRBV21-1 is a pseudogene locus. CDR3 length: 16 residues. The DNA for the CDR3 is TGTGCCAGCAGCAAGACAAGACAGGGGATTTTTGATGAGCAGTTCTTC. As protein: CASSKTRQGIFDEQFF.